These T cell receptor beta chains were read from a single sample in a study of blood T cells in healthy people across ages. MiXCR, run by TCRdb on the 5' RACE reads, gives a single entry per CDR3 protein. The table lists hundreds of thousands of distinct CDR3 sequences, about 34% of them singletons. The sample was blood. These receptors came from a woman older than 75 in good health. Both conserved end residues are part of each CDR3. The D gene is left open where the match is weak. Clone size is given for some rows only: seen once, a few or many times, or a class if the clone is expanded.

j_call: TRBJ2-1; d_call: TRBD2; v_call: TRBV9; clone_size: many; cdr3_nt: TGTGCCAGCAGCGTCCAACTAGCGGGGGGGCAGTTCTTC; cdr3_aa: CASSVQLAGGQFF
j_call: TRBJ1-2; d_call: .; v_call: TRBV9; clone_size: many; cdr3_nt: TGTGCCAGCAGCGTAACGGGTAACTATGGCTACACCTTC; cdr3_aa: CASSVTGNYGYTF
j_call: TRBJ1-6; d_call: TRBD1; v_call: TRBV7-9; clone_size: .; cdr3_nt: TGTGCCAGCAGCCGAGGGACAGACATTTCACCCCTCCACTTT; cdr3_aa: CASSRGTDISPLHF
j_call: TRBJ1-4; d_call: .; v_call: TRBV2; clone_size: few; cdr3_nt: TGTGCCAGCAGTCGAGGAGGGACAACTAATGAAAAACTGTTTTTT; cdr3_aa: CASSRGGTTNEKLFF
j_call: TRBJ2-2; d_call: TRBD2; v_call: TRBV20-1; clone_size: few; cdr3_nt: TGCAGTGCTAGCGGGGGGGGGAACACCGGGGAGCTGTTTTTT; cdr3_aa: CSASGGGNTGELFF
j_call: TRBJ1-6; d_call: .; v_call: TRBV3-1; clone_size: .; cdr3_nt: TGTGCCAGCAGCTCCCGGGGGGCGGATAATTCACCCCTCCACTTT; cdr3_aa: CASSSRGADNSPLHF
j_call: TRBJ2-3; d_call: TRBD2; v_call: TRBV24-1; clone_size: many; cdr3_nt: TGTGCCACCAGTGAACCTACTAGCGGGGGGGCTTCAATCACAGATACGCAGTATTTT; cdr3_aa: CATSEPTSGGASITDTQYF
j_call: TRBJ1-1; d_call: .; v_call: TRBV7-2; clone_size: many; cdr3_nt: TGTGCCAGCAGCTTATACAGGAACACTGAAGCTTTCTTT; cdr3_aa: CASSLYRNTEAFF
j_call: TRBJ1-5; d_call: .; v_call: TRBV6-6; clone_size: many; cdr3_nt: TGTGCCAGCAGTTACTGGGGGGGCGGACAGCCCCAGCATTTT; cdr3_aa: CASSYWGGGQPQHF
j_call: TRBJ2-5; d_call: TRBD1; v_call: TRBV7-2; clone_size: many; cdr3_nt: TGTGCCAGCAGCTCAGGGACAGCGCAACAAGAGACCCAGTACTTC; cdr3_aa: CASSSGTAQQETQYF
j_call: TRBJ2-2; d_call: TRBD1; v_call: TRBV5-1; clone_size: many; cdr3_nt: TGCGCCAGCAGCTTTGTTCAGGGGGCGATCGGGGAGCTGTTTTTT; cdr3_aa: CASSFVQGAIGELFF
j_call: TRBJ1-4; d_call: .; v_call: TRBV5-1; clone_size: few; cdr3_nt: TGCGCCAGCAGCTTGTGGGGCCGGGGAACTAATGAAAAACTGTTTTTT; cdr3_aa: CASSLWGRGTNEKLFF